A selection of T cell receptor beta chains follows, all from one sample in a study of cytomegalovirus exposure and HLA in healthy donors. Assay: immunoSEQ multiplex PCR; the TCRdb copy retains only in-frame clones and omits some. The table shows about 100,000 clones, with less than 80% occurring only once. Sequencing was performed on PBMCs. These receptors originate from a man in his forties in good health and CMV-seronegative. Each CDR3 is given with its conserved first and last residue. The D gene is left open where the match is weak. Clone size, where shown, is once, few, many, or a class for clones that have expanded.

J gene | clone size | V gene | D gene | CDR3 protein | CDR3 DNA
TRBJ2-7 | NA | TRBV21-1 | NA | CASSKLQQGLGSYEQYF | TGTGCCAGCAGCAAACTCCAACAGGGGCTAGGGTCCTACGAGCAGTACTTC
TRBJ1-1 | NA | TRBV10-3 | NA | CALRTGGGTEAFF | TGTGCCCTCCGGACTGGAGGCGGCACTGAAGCTTTCTTT
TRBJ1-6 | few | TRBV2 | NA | CASSGQGVDSPLHF | TGTGCCAGCAGTGGGCAGGGCGTCGATTCACCCCTCCACTTT
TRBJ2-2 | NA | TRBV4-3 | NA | CASSQGEGVNTGELFF | TGCGCCAGCAGCCAAGGGGAGGGGGTCAATACCGGGGAGCTGTTTTTT
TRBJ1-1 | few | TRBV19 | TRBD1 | CASSLDREYTEAFF | TGTGCCAGTAGCTTGGACAGGGAGTACACTGAAGCTTTCTTT
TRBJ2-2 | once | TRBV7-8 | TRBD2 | CASSLGLAGGYTGELFF | TGTGCCAGCAGCTTAGGACTAGCGGGGGGTTACACCGGGGAGCTGTTTTTT
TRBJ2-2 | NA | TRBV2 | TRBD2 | CASLKRTSGGELFF | TGTGCCAGCCTGAAGAGGACTAGCGGAGGGGAGCTGTTTTTT
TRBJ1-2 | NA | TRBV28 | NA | CASSLPRGGAAWGYGYTF | TGTGCCAGCAGTTTACCAAGAGGCGGGGCCGCATGGGGGTATGGCTACACCTTC
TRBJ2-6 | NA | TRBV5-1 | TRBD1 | CASDKTGVSSSGANVLTF | TGCGCCAGCGATAAGACAGGGGTCTCAAGCTCTGGGGCCAACGTCCTGACTTTC
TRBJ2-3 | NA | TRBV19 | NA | CASSIQGTDTQYF | TGTGCCAGTAGTATACAGGGAACCGATACGCAGTATTTT
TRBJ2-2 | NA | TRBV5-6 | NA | CASSLGVEENTGELFF | TGTGCCAGCAGCTTGGGGGTCGAGGAGAACACCGGGGAGCTGTTTTTT
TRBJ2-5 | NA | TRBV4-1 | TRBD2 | CASSQDTQLAGGLETQYF | TGCGCCAGCAGCCAAGACACTCAACTAGCGGGGGGGCTCGAGACCCAGTACTTC
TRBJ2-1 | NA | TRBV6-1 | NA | CASRYTHNPNNEQFF | TGTGCCAGCAGGTACACCCACAACCCGAACAATGAGCAGTTCTTC